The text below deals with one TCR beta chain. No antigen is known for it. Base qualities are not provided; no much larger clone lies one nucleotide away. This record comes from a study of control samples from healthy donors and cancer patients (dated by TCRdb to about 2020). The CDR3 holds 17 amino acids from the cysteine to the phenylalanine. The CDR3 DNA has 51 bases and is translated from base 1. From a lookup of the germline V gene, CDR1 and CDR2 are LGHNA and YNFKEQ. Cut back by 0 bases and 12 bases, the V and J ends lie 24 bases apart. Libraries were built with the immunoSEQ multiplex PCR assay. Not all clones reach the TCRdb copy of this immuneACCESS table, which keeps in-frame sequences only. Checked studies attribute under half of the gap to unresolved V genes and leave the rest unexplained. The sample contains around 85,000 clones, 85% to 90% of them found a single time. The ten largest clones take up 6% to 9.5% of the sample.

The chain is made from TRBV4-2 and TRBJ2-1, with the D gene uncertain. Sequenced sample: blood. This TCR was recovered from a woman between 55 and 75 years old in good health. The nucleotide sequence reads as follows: TGTGCCAGCAGCCAAGAACGGAGAAGCAGCGCCCAAAGTGGGCAGTTCTTC. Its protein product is CASSQERRSSAQSGQFF.